The text below deals with one T cell receptor beta chain. The antigen is not known. These data are taken from a study of graft-versus-host responses after intestinal transplantation. Study context: Anti-thymocyte globulin induction preceded roughly 3 years of tacrolimus and steroid maintenance in all recipients. Findings of the study overall: Across patients carrying graft-donor T cell macrochimerism, allografts held high graft-versus-host to host-versus-graft clonal ratios. The authors found GvH clones in recipient marrow, some appearing first in ileum or blood. Early post-transplant falls in HvG clones accompanied the peak levels of circulating GvH clones.

Profiling relied on immunoSEQ multiplex PCR, and the TCRdb table lists in-frame clones only, not all of them. The sample lists roughly 81,000 clones; roughly 80% were seen once. This CDR3 region has 14 residues. Trimming took 6 bases from V and 7 from J; bases not matched to a gene: 7. Germline loops: CDR1 ENHRY, CDR2 SYGVKD. The specimen comprised unstimulated CD4+ T cells sorted from spleen or lymph node cells, sampled before intestinal transplant. This chain joins TRBV10-3 and TRBJ2-7; TRBD2 matches 12 bases. The clonotype comes from a human donor who received an intestinal transplant. In DNA form, the CDR3 reads TGTGCCATCAGCGGACTAGCGGGATCCGGGGAGCAGTACTTC. Translating gives CAISGLAGSGEQYF.